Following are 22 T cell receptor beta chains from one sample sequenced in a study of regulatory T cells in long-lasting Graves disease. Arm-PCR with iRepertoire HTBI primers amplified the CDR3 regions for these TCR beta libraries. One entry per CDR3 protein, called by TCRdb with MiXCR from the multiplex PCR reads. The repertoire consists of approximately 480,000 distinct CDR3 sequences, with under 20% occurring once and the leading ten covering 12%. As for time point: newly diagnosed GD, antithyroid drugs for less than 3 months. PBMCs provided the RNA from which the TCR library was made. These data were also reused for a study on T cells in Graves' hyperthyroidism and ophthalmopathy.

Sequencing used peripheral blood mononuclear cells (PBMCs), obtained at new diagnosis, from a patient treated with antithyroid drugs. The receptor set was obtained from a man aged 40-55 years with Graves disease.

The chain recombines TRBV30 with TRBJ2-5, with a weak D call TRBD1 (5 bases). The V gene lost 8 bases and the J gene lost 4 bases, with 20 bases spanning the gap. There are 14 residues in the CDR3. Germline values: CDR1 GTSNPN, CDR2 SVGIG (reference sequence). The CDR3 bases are TGTGCCAGCAGCGTGGCGACAGCCCGAGAGACCCAGTACTTC. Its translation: CASSVATARETQYF.

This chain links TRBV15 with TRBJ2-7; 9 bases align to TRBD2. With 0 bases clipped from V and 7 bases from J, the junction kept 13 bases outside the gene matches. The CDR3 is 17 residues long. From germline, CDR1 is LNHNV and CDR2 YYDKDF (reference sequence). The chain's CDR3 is CATSRDILAGKAGEQYF. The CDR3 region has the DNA TGTGCCACCAGCAGAGACATCCTAGCGGGAAAAGCGGGTGAGCAGTACTTC. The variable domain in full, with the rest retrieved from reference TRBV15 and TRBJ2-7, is DAMVIQNPRYQVTQFGKPVTLSCSQTLNHNVMYWYQQKSSQAPKLLFHYYDKDFNNEADTPDNFQSRRPNTSFCFLDIRSPGLGDTAMYLCATSRDILAGKAGEQYFGPGTRLTVT.

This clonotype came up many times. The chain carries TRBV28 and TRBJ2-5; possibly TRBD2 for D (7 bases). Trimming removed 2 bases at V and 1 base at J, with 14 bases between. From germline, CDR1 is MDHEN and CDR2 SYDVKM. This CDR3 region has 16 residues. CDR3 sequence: CASSLGEGVVQETQYF. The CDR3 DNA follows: TGTGCCAGCAGTTTAGGGGAGGGGGTGGTCCAAGAGACCCAGTACTTC.

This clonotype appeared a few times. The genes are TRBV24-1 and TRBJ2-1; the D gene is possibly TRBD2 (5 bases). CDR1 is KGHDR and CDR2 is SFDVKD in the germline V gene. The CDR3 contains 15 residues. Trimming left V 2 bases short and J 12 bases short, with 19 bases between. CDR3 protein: CATSDSDWINEGQFF. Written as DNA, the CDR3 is TGTGCCACCAGTGATTCGGACTGGATCAATGAAGGGCAGTTCTTC.

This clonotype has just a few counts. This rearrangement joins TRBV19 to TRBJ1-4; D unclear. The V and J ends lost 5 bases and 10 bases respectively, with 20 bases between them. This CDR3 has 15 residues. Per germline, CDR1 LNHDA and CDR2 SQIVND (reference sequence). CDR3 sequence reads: CASSARRTQAGKLFF. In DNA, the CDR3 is TGTGCCAGTAGTGCGAGGCGGACCCAAGCAGGAAAACTGTTTTTT.

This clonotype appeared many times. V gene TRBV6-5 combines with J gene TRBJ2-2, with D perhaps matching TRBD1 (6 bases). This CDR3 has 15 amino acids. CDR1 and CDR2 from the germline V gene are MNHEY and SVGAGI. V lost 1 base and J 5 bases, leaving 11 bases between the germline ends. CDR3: CASSYLPGDTGELFF. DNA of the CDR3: TGTGCCAGCAGTTACTTGCCAGGGGATACCGGGGAGCTGTTTTTT.

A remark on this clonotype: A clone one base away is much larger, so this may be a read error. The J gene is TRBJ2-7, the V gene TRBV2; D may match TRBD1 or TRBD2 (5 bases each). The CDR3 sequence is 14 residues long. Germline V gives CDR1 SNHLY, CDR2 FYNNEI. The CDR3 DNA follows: TGCGCCAGCAGCTTGGCTGGGGACCCCTACGGGCAGTACTTC. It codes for CASSLAGDPYGQYF.

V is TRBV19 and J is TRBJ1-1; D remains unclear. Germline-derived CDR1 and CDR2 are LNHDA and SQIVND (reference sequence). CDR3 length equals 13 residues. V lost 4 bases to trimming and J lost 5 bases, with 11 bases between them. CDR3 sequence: CASSTDQGTEAFF. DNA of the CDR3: TGTGCCAGTAGTACAGATCAAGGAACTGAAGCTTTCTTT.

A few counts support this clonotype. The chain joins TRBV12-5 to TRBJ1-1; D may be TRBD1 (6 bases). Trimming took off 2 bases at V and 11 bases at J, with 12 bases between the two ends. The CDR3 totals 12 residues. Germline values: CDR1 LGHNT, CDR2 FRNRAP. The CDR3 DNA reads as TGTGCTAGTGGTTTGAGGGGGGGCAGGGCTTTCTTT. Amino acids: CASGLRGGRAFF.

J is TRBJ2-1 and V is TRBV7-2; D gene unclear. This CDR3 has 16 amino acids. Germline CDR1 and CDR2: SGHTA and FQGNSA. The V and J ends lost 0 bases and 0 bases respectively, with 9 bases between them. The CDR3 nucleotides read TGTGCCAGCAGCTTAGCATCAGTGATCTCCTACAATGAGCAGTTCTTC. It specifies CASSLASVISYNEQFF.

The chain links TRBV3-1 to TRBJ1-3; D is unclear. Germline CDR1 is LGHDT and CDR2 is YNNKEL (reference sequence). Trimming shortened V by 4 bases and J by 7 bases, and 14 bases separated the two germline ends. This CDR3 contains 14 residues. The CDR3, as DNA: TGTGCCAGCAGCCCGACCAAAAGCGGGAACACCATATATTTT. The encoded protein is CASSPTKSGNTIYF. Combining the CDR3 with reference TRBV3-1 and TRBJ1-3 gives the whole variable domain DTAVSQTPKYLVTQMGNDKSIKCEQNLGHDTMYWYKQDSKKFLKIMFSYNNKELIINETVPNRFSPKSPDKAHLNLHINSLELGDSAVYFCASSPTKSGNTIYFGEGSWLTVV.

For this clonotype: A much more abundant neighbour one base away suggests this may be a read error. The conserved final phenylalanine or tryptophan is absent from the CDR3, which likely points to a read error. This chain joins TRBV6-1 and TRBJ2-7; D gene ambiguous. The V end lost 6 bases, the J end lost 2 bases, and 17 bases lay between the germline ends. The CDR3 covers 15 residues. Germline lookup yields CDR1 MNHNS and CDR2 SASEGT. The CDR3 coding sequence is TGTGCCAGCAGACCCCAGACATCCACCGCCTACGAGCAGTACTCC. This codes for CASRPQTSTAYEQYS.

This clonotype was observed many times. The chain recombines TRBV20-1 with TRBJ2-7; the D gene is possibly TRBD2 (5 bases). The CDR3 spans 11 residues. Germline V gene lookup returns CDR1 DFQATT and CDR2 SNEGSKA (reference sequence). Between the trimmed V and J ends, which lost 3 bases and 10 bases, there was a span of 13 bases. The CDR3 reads CSASRTSFQYF. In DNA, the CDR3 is TGCAGTGCTAGTAGGACTTCCTTTCAGTACTTC.

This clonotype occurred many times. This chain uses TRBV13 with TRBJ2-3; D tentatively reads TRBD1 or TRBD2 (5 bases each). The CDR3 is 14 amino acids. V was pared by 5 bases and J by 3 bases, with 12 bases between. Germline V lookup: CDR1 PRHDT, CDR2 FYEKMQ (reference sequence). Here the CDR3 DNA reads TGTGCCAGCAGCGCGACCGAGGGGACAGATACGCAGTATTTT. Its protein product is CASSATEGTDTQYF. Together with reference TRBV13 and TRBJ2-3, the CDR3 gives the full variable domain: AAGVIQSPRHLIKEKRETATLKCYPIPRHDTVYWYQQGPGQDPQFLISFYEKMQSDKGSIPDRFSAQQFSDYHSELNMSSLELGDSALYFCASSATEGTDTQYFGPGTRLTVL.

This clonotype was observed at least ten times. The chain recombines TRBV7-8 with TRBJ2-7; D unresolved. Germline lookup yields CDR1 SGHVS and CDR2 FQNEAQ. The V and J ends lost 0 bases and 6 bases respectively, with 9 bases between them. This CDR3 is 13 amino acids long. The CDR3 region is CASSLAIVLEQYF. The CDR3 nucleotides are TGTGCCAGCAGCTTAGCGATAGTTCTCGAGCAGTACTTC.

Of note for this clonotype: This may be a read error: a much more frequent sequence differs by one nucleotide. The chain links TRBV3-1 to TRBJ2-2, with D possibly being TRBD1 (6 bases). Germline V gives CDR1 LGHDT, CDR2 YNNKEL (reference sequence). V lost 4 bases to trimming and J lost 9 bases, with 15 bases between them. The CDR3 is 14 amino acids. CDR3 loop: CASSLTNRARELFF. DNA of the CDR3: TGTGCCAGCAGCCTCACGAACAGGGCTCGGGAGCTGTTTTTT.

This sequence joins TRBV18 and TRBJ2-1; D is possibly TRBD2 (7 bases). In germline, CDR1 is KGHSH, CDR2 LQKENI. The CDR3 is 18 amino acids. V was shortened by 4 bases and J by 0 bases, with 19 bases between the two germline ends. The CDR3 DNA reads TGTGCCAGCTCACAACTCGGACTAGGGGGTAGCTCCTACAATGAGCAGTTCTTC. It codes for CASSQLGLGGSSYNEQFF.

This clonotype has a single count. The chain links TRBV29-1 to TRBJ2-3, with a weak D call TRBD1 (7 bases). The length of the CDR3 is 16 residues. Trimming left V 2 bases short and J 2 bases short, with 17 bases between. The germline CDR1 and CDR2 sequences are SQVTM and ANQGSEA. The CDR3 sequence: CSVEKQGGHLTDTQYF. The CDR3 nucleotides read TGCAGCGTTGAAAAGCAGGGGGGTCACCTCACAGATACGCAGTATTTT.

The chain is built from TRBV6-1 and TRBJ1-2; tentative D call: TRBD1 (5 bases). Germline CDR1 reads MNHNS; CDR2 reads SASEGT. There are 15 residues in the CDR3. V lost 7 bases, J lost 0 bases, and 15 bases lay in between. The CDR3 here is CASNERGGSNYGYTF. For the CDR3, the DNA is TGTGCCAGCAACGAGCGGGGGGGTTCTAACTATGGCTACACCTTC.

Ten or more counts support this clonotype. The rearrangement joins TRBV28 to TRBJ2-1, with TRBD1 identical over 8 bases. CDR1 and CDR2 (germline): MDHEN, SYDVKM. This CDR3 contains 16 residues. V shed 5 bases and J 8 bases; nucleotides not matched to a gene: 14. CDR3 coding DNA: TGTGCCAGCAGTCATAACCGGGACAGGTTTCTCTATGAGCAGTTCTTC. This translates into CASSHNRDRFLYEQFF.

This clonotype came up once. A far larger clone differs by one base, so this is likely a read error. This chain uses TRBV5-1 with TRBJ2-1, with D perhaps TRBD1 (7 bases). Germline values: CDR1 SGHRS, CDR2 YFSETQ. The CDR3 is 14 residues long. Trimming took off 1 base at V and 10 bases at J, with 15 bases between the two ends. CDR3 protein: CASSLIQGGYEQFF. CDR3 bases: TGCGCCAGCAGCTTGATTCAGGGGGGATACGAGCAGTTCTTC.

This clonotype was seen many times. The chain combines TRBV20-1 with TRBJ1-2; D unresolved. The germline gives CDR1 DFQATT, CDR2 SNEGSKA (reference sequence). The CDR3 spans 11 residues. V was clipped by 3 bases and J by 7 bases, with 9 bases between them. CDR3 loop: CSARESPGYTF. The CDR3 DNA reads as TGCAGTGCTAGGGAGTCGCCTGGCTACACCTTC.